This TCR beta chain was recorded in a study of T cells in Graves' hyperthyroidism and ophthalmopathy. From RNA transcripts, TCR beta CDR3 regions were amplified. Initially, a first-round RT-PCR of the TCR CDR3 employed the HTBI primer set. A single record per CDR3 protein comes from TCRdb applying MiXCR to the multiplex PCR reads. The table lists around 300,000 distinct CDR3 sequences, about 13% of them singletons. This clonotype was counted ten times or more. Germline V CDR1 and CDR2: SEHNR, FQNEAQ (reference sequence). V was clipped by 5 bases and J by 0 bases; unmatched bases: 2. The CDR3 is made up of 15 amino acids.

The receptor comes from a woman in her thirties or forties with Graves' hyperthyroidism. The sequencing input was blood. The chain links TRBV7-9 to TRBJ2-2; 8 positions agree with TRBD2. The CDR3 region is CASSPGRANTGELFF. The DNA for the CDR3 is TGTGCCAGCAGCCCCGGGAGGGCGAACACCGGGGAGCTGTTTTTT. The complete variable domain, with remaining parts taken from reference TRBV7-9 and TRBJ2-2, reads DTGVSQNPRHKITKRGQNVTFRCDPISEHNRLYWYRQTLGQGPEFLTYFQNEAQLEKSRLLSDRFSAERPKGSFSTLEIQRTEQGDSAMYLCASSPGRANTGELFFGEGSRLTVL.